This T cell receptor beta chain was sequenced for a study of OX40 agonist ivuxolimab in advanced cancers. Describing the broader study: Ivuxolimab, which targeted the costimulatory receptor OX40 (CD134), was an agonistic, fully human IgG2 monoclonal antibody. Intravenous ivuxolimab was administered to patients every 2 weeks at six dose levels: 0.01, 0.1, 0.3, 1.5, 3 and 10 mg/kg. Of the roughly 53 patients in dose escalation, around 19 had hepatocellular carcinoma, about 15 had melanoma, 9 had renal cell carcinoma and 9 had head and neck cancer. The dose-escalation cohort was around 84% male with a mean age of about 60 years, ranging from roughly 20 to 85. Prior anti-PD-1, anti-PD-L1 or anti-CTLA-4 therapy was permitted, and 30% to 45% of dose-escalation patients had received checkpoint inhibitors. Partial responses occurred in three dose-escalation patients, of whom one had hepatocellular carcinoma and two had cutaneous melanoma. Peripheral TCRbeta sequencing aimed to test whether ivuxolimab altered TCR sequence diversity and caused clonal T-cell expansion. The monotherapy dose-escalation portion (N ≈ 52 patients) of the phase I ivuxolimab trial is reported in the paper. Overall results and qualifications from the work: Antigen specificity was not determined for the clonally expanded peripheral T cells. Clonal expansion of both CD4+ and CD8+ blood T cells was observed from baseline to week 6 at doses 0.1 to 3.0 mg/kg. In the 0.1-3.0 mg/kg groups, partial responders were among the patients with the lowest normalized peripheral clonal expansion, particularly in CD8+ T cells. After ivuxolimab, more expanded clones were found on average in CD8+ T cells than in CD4+ T cells. Low levels of normalized T-cell clonal expansion were also seen in some nonresponding patients.

To sequence the TCRbeta CDR3 region, genomic DNA was isolated from the sorted cells. The immunoSEQ Assay was used for sequencing of TCRbeta CDR3 regions. TCRdb provides this immuneACCESS table in a form limited to in-frame rearrangements. Some clones are lacking; in checked studies, under half of them reflect an unresolved V gene, and why the rest are absent is not known. For this sample the table gives 60,000 to 85,000 clones, of which around 83% were detected only once. The ten largest account for over 1.1% of the sample. The trial excluded patients who had a history of autoimmune disease or who were on systemic immunosuppression. Peripheral blood for TCR sequencing was collected from all dose cohorts at baseline, on cycle 4 day 1, and on cycle 7 day 1. The samples were taken from a phase I, first-in-human, multicenter, open-label dose-escalation trial of ivuxolimab. Adults with locally advanced or metastatic melanoma, renal cell, hepatocellular, or head and neck squamous cell carcinoma were enrolled in the trial. CD4+ and CD8+ T cells were sorted separately from peripheral blood before TCR sequencing.

About this clone itself: The clone's antigen remains unknown. No base-level quality is on record; no much larger clone is a single base apart.

Including cysteine and phenylalanine, the CDR3 has 14 amino acids. CDR3 DNA only is kept here, 42 bases in frame from base 1. CDR1 and CDR2 (SGHAT, FQNNGV) derive from the germline V gene. Trimming at the junction amounts to 2 bases on V and 5 bases on J, and the germline ends lie 13 bases apart. The source is an adult with an advanced solid tumor such as melanoma, head and neck, liver or kidney cancer. This specimen was CD4+ or CD8+ T cells sorted from blood, taken in a trial of the OX40 agonist ivuxolimab. The chain joins TRBV11-2 to TRBJ2-7; the D region may be TRBD1 or TRBD2, each matching 6 bases equally. The DNA sequence is given as TGTGCCAGCAGCTTAACCGGGGGCATCGACGAGCAGTACTTC. This is translated as CASSLTGGIDEQYF.